This TCR beta chain was identified in a study of T cell clusters in autoimmune cytopenias. Each sample's input was 200 to 250 ng genomic DNA, 38,000 or so genome equivalents. This clonotype ranks as medium-sized (0.01 to 0.1%) in terms of frequency. Its matching antigen is unknown. The study, taken as a whole, reports: Primary autoimmune cytopenia patients seemingly lacked the physiological T cell clusters found in healthy donors. The cluster-lack signature was not seen for secondary cytopenia versus chronic lymphocytic leukemia.

CDR1 and CDR2 (germline): MNHNS, SASEGT. The CDR3 sequence is 13 residues long. TRB rearrangements were amplified by touch-down multiplex PCR with mixed TRB-A/B primers. TCRdb reworked the multiplex PCR reads into one entry per CDR3 protein, no DNA. Listed are around 2,500 distinct CDR3 sequences; roughly 30% falls within the top ten. This TCR was recovered from a human donor with an autoimmune cytopenia or autoimmune hepatitis (not recorded which). The J gene is TRBJ1-1, the V gene TRBV6-1; TCRdb designates TRBD1, a call that cannot be tested without DNA. Sequenced: peripheral blood. CDR3 region: CASRGPTYTEAFF.